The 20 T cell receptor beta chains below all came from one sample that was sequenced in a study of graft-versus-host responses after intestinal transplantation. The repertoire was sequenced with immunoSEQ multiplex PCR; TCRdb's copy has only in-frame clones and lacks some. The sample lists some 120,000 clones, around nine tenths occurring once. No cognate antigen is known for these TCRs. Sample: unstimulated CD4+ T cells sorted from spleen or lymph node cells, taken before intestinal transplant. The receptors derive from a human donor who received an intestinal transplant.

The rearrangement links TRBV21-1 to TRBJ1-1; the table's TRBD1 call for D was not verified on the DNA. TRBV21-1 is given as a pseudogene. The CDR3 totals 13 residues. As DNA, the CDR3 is TGTGCCAGCAGCAAAGGGACATTGTCGGAAGCTTTCTTT. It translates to CASSKGTLSEAFF.

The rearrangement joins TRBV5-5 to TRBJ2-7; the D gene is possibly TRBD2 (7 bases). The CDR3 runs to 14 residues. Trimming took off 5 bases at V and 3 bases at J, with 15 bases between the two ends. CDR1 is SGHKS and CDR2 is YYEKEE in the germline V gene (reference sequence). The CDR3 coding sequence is TGTGCCAGCAGAGTGGGGGGGGGCAACTACGAGCAGTACTTC. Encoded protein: CASRVGGGNYEQYF.

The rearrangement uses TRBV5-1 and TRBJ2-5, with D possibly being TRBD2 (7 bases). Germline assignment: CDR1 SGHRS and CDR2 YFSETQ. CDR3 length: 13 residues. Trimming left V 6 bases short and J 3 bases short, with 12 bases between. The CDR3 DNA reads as TGCGCCAGCAACACGGGGGGCGAAGAGACCCAGTACTTC. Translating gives CASNTGGEETQYF.

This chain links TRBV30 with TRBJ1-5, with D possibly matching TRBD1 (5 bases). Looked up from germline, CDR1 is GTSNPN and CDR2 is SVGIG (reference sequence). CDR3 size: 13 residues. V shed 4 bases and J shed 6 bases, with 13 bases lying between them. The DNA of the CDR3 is TGTGCCTGGAACCGAGTTGGGGGTCAGCCCCAGCATTTT. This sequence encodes CAWNRVGGQPQHF. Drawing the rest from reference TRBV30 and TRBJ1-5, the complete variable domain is SQTIHQWPATLVQPVGSPLSLECTVEGTSNPNLYWYRQAAGRGLQLLFYSVGIGQISSEVPQNLSASRPQDRQFILSSKKLLLSDSGFYLCAWNRVGGQPQHFGDGTRLSIL.

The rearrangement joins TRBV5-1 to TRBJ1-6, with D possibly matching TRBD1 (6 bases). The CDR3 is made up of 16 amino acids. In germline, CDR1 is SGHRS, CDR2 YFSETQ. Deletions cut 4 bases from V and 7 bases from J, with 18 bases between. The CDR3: CASSRLAGQTNSPLHF. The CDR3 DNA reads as TGCGCCAGCAGCCGTCTAGCAGGACAGACGAATTCACCCCTCCACTTT. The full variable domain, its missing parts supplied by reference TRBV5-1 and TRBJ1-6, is KAGVTQTPRYLIKTRGQQVTLSCSPISGHRSVSWYQQTPGQGLQFLFEYFSETQRNKGNFPGRFSGRQFSNSRSEMNVSTLELGDSALYLCASSRLAGQTNSPLHFGNGTRLTVT.

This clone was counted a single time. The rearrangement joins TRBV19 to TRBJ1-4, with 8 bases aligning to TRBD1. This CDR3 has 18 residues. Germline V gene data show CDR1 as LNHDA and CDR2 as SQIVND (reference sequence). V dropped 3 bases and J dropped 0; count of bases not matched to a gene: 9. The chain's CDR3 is CASSIPRTGSSTNEKLFF. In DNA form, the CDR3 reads TGTGCCAGTAGTATCCCCAGGACAGGGAGTTCAACTAATGAAAAACTGTTTTTT.

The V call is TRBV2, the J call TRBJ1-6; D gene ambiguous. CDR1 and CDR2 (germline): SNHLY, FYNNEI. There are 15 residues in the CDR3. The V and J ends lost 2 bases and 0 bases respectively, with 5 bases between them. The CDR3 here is CASSERSSYNSPLHF. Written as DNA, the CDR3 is TGTGCCAGCAGTGAACGGAGCTCCTATAATTCACCCCTCCACTTT.

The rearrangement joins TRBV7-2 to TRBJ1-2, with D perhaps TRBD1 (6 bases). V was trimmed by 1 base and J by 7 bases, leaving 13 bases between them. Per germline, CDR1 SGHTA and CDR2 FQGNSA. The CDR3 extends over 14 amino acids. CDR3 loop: CASSLGTGTGGYTF. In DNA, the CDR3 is TGTGCCAGCAGCTTAGGTACAGGGACGGGTGGCTACACCTTC.

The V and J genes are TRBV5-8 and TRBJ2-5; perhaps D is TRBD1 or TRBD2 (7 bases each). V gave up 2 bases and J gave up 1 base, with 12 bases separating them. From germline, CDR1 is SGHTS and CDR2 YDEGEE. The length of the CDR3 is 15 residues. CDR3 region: CASSFVRGGQETQYF. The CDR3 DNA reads TGTGCCAGCAGCTTTGTCAGGGGGGGCCAAGAGACCCAGTACTTC. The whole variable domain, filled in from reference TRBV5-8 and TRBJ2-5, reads EAGVTQSPTHLIKTRGQQATLRCSPISGHTSVYWYQQALGLGLQFLLWYDEGEERNRGNFPPRFSGRQFPNYSSELNVNALELEDSALYLCASSFVRGGQETQYFGPGTRLLVL.

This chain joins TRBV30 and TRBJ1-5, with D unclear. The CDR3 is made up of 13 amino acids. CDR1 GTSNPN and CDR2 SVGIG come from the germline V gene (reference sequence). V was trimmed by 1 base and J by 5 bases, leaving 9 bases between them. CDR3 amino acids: CAWSARLYQPQHF. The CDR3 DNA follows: TGTGCCTGGAGTGCGCGGTTGTATCAGCCCCAGCATTTT.

The CDR3 region is CASSLARQGNEKLFF. CDR3 coding DNA: TGTGCCAGCAGCTTGGCTCGGCAGGGCAATGAAAAACTGTTTTTT. The chain employs TRBV5-6 and TRBJ1-4, with D possibly matching TRBD1 (5 bases). V gave up 0 bases and J gave up 5 bases, with 11 bases separating them. Germline V gene data show CDR1 as SGHDT and CDR2 as YYEEEE. The CDR3 contains 15 residues.

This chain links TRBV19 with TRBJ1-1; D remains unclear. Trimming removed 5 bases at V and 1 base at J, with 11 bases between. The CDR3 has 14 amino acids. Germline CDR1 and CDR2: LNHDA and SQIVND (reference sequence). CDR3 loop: CASSLHRANTEAFF. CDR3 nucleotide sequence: TGTGCCAGTAGTCTGCACCGAGCGAACACTGAAGCTTTCTTT.

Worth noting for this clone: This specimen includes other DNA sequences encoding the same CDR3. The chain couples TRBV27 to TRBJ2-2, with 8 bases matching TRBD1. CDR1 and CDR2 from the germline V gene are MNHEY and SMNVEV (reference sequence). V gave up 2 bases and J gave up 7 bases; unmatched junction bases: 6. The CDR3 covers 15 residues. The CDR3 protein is CASSLGTGTIGELFF. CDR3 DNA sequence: TGTGCCAGCAGTTTAGGGACAGGAACGATCGGGGAGCTGTTTTTT.

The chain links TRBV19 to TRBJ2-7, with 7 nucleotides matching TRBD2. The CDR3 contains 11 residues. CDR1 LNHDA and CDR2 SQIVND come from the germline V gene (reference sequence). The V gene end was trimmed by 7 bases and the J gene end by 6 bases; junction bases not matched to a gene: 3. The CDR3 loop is CASTGGGEQYF. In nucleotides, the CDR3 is TGTGCCAGTACGGGGGGTGGCGAGCAGTACTTC. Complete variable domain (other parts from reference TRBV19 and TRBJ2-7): DGGITQSPKYLFRKEGQNVTLSCEQNLNHDAMYWYRQDPGQGLRLIYYSQIVNDFQKGDIAEGYSVSREKKESFPLTVTSAQKNPTAFYLCASTGGGEQYFGPGTRLTVT.

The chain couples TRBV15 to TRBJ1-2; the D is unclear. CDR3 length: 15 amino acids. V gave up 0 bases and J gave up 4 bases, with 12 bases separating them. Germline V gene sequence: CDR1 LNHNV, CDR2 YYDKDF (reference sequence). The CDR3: CATSRDMARTYGYTF. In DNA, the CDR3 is TGTGCCACCAGCAGAGATATGGCGCGGACCTATGGCTACACCTTC.

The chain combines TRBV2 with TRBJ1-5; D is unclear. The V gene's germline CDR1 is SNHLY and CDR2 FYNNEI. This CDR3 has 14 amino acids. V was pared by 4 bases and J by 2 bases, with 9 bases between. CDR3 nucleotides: TGTGCCAGCAGTGGGACCTGGGGCAATCAGCCCCAGCATTTT. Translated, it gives CASSGTWGNQPQHF.

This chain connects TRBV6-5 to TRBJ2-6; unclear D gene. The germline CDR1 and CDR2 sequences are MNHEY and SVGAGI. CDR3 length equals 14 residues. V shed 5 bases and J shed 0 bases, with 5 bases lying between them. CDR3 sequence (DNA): TGTGCCAGCAGTCCTTACTCTGGGGCCAACGTCCTGACTTTC. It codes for CASSPYSGANVLTF.

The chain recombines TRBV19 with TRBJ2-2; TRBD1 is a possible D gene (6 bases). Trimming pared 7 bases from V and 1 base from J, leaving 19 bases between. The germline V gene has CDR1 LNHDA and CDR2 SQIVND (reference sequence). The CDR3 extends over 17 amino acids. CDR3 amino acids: CASKFKTGTRNTGELFF. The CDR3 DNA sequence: TGTGCCAGTAAATTTAAAACCGGGACAAGGAACACCGGGGAGCTGTTTTTT.

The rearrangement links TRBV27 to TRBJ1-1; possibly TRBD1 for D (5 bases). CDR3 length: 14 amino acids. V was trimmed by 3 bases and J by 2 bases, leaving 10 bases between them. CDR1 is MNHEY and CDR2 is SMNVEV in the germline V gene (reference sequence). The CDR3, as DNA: TGTGCCAGCAGTTTGGCGGGGGACAACACTGAAGCTTTCTTT. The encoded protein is CASSLAGDNTEAFF.

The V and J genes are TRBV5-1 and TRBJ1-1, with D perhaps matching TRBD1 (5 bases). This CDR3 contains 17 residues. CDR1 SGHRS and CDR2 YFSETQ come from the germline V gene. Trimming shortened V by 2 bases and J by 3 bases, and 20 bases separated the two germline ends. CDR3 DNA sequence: TGCGCCAGCAGCTTTTCGGTCGACAGCCTTACCTACACTGAAGCTTTCTTT. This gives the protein CASSFSVDSLTYTEAFF.